These T cell receptor beta chains were read from a single sample in a study of T cell changes during pregnancy in multiple sclerosis. Here immunoSEQ multiplex PCR was the method, and the copy in TCRdb shows in-frame clones only, minus some. The data show tens of thousands of clones, with 90% to 95% seen just once and roughly 1.3% held by the top ten. The material was peripheral blood, obtained in the second trimester of pregnancy. These receptors were obtained from a female donor in good health, enrolled as a control in a pregnancy study. The CDR3 runs from the conserved cysteine through the conserved F or W. The D gene is left open where the match is weak. For some rows the clone size is stated as once, few or many, or as a class when expanded; others skip it.

TRBV6-5,NA,NA,TRBJ1-1,TGTGCCAGCAGTTACCGGGGGAATACTGAAGCTTTCTTT,CASSYRGNTEAFF
TRBV9,NA,TRBD2,TRBJ2-3,TGTGCCAGCAGCCCCAACGGCGGACTAGCTTGGGCAGATACGCAGTATTTT,CASSPNGGLAWADTQYF
TRBV2,NA,NA,TRBJ1-5,TGTGCCACCGCCGCGGGGGGCGATAGCAATCAGCCCCAGCATTTT,CATAAGGDSNQPQHF
TRBV30,NA,TRBD2,TRBJ2-3,TGTGCCTGGAGTGCCTACGTAGCGGGAGCTAGCACAGATACGCAGTATTTT,CAWSAYVAGASTDTQYF
TRBV2,NA,NA,TRBJ2-1,TGTGCCGGAGGCGAGAATGAGCAGTTCTTC,CAGGENEQFF
TRBV10-3,NA,TRBD1,TRBJ1-5,TGTGCCATCAGTGAGTCCGGACAGGGGAATCAGCCCCAGCATTTT,CAISESGQGNQPQHF
TRBV15,NA,NA,TRBJ2-1,TGTGCCACCAGACCCGACTTATGGGGAGGACCTTACAATGAGCAGTTCTTC,CATRPDLWGGPYNEQFF
TRBV14,NA,NA,TRBJ1-3,TGTGCCAGCAGCCCCCTAGGCCCTGGAAACACCATATATTTT,CASSPLGPGNTIYF
TRBV21-1,NA,NA,TRBJ2-2,TGTGCCAGCAGCAACATGGGGGCAGGGACCGGGGAGCTGTTTTTT,CASSNMGAGTGELFF
TRBV10-3,NA,TRBD2,TRBJ2-7,TGTGCCATCAGTGAGCCATATGGGACTAGCGGAAAAGACTACGAGCAGTACTTC,CAISEPYGTSGKDYEQYF
TRBV7-4,NA,TRBD1,TRBJ1-5,TGTGCCAGCAGCTTCTCTGGGCCAGGGGGCCGGTTACCGTTGAATCAGCCCCAGCATTTT,CASSFSGPGGRLPLNQPQHF
TRBV6-1,NA,NA,TRBJ1-3,TGTGCCAGCGCCCAACAGTCGTCCGGAAACACCATATATTTT,CASAQQSSGNTIYF
TRBV12-5,NA,TRBD2,TRBJ2-1,TGTGCTAGTGCCAATGAGCGGGAGAGATCTAATGAGCAGTTCTTC,CASANERERSNEQFF
TRBV19,NA,TRBD1,TRBJ1-1,TGTGCCAGTAGGGTGACAGGGACGAACACTGAAGCTTTCTTT,CASRVTGTNTEAFF
TRBV27,once,NA,TRBJ2-5,TGTGCCAGCAGTTTATTAGGGAGACAGACCCAGTACTTC,CASSLLGRQTQYF
TRBV30,NA,NA,TRBJ1-1,TGTGCCTGGAGTGAATTAGGGGGAACTGAAGCTTTCTTT,CAWSELGGTEAFF
TRBV28,NA,NA,TRBJ1-5,TGTGCCAGCAGCTCGAGGGGCGGGGAGCCCCAGCATTTT,CASSSRGGEPQHF
TRBV19,once,NA,TRBJ1-1,TGTGCCAGTAGTATAGACAGGGACACTGAAGCTTTCTTT,CASSIDRDTEAFF
TRBV27,few,TRBD1,TRBJ1-2,TGTGCCAGCAGTTTTGACAGGGGGGGTGGCTACACCTTC,CASSFDRGGGYTF
TRBV18,NA,NA,TRBJ2-3,TGTGCCAGCTCACCAAACATAGCTAGCACAGATACGCAGTATTTT,CASSPNIASTDTQYF
TRBV7-2,NA,TRBD1,TRBJ1-2,TGTGCCAGCAGCCCAGGACAGGGGGCTTTCTATGGCTACACCTTC,CASSPGQGAFYGYTF
TRBV2,NA,NA,TRBJ1-5,TGTGCCAGCAGGCAGAACAATCAGCCCCAGCATTTT,CASRQNNQPQHF
TRBV27,NA,NA,TRBJ2-7,TGTGCCAGCAGTCGTGGGAGTAGGACCTACGAGCAGTACTTC,CASSRGSRTYEQYF
TRBV27,few,TRBD1,TRBJ1-6,TGTGCCAGCAGTTCGGACAGGGAATTCTCACCCCTCCACTTT,CASSSDREFSPLHF
TRBV28,NA,NA,TRBJ1-2,TGTGCCAGCAACGTCCTGACTGCTAACTATGGCTACACCTTC,CASNVLTANYGYTF
TRBV15,NA,NA,TRBJ1-2,TGTGCCACCAGCCCCCCCCTCGAGTTGCCCTACACCTTC,CATSPPLELPYTF
TRBV28,NA,TRBD1,TRBJ2-7,TGTGCCAGCAGTCCGGGACAGTACGGACCATCCCGATTC,CASSPGQYGPSRF
TRBV18,NA,NA,TRBJ2-1,TGTGCCAGCTCACCCGTGGGAGACTCCTACAATGAGCAGTTCTTC,CASSPVGDSYNEQFF
TRBV28,NA,TRBD2,TRBJ2-7,TGTGCCAGCAGCCACCTTCGGCGGGAGGAGGAGCAGTACTTC,CASSHLRREEEQYF
TRBV11-2,NA,NA,TRBJ2-7,TGTGCCAGCAGCCTCCAGTACGAGCAGTACTTC,CASSLQYEQYF
TRBV9,NA,NA,TRBJ1-2,TGTGCCAGCAGCGCTATACTGAGCGGCTACACCTTC,CASSAILSGYTF
TRBV7-8,NA,NA,TRBJ2-7,TGTGCCAGCAGCTTATTGTCTGGAGCTAACATTAACTACGAGCAGTACTTC,CASSLLSGANINYEQYF
TRBV27,NA,TRBD2,TRBJ2-3,TGTGCCAGCAGTTATCTAGCGGAGTTAGATACGCAGTATTTT,CASSYLAELDTQYF
TRBV7-9,NA,NA,TRBJ2-1,TGTGCCAGCAGCCCAAGGGGTAGCGGCTCCTACAATGAGCAGTTCTTC,CASSPRGSGSYNEQFF
TRBV5-4,NA,TRBD1,TRBJ2-7,TGTGCCAGCAGCACAGGGGGCCCTGCCTACGAGCAGTACTTC,CASSTGGPAYEQYF
TRBV2,NA,NA,TRBJ1-4,TGTGCCAGCGGGTCGGGGATTACTAATGAAAAACTGTTTTTT,CASGSGITNEKLFF
TRBV27,NA,NA,TRBJ2-4,TGTGCCAGCAGTTACTCCCCGCCAATAGCCAAAAACATTCAGTACTTC,CASSYSPPIAKNIQYF
TRBV5-1,NA,NA,TRBJ1-4,TGCGCCAGCAGCGTCGGGCCTCAGGGAACTAATGAAAAACTGTTTTTT,CASSVGPQGTNEKLFF
TRBV28,NA,TRBD2,TRBJ2-7,TGTGCCAGCAGTCGCGGGAGCCCCTACGAGCAGTACTTC,CASSRGSPYEQYF
TRBV10-3,NA,TRBD1,TRBJ2-7,TGTGCCATCAGTGATGGGGACAGGGTCGAGCAGTACTTC,CAISDGDRVEQYF
TRBV6-4,NA,NA,TRBJ2-1,TGTGCCAGCAGTGACCGGGGCCAAGGGGGCAATGAGCAGTTCTTC,CASSDRGQGGNEQFF
TRBV15,once,TRBD1,TRBJ2-1,TGTGCCACCAGCAGAGGGGACAGGGGGAACAATGAGCAGTTCTTC,CATSRGDRGNNEQFF
TRBV7-8,once,NA,TRBJ1-1,TGTGCCAGCAATCCAGGGCTGAACACTGAAGCTTTCTTT,CASNPGLNTEAFF
TRBV5-1,NA,NA,TRBJ1-2,TGCGCCAGCAGCCCCTGGGGGGGGCTCAAGGGGAATAACTATGGCTACACCTTC,CASSPWGGLKGNNYGYTF
TRBV5-4,NA,NA,TRBJ1-4,TGTGCCAGCAGCTTGCGGGCTAATGAAAAACTGTTTTTT,CASSLRANEKLFF
TRBV29-1,NA,NA,TRBJ2-5,TGCAGCGTTGATGGAGATCGGTTGGCGGGGACCCAGTACTTC,CSVDGDRLAGTQYF
TRBV28,NA,TRBD1,TRBJ1-1,TGTGCCAGCAGTCCATCAGGGGGGAACACTGAAGCTTTCTTT,CASSPSGGNTEAFF
TRBV7-8,NA,TRBD1,TRBJ2-7,TGTGCCAGCAGCTTACTTGGGACAGGGGACGCGTCCGAGCAGTACTTC,CASSLLGTGDASEQYF
TRBV27,NA,NA,TRBJ1-3,TGTGCCAGCAGCCTAACTATAGCTGGAAACACCATATATTTT,CASSLTIAGNTIYF